The subject of this entry is one T cell receptor beta chain. What it binds is not known. This sample was included in a study of cytomegalovirus exposure and HLA in healthy donors. General study points: Follow-up analysis later connected one missense variant in DCLRE1C with trimming of TCR beta V- and J-genes. In an earlier analysis, most TCR beta V segments were productive about 87% or about 30% of the time. In a later analysis, CMV-associated beta chains were mostly HLA-associated, it appeared.

It was with 60 Vbeta and 13 Jbeta primers that the PCR ran. The assay was immunoSEQ multiplex PCR, and TCRdb's table has in-frame clones only and misses some. The sample lists about 200,000 clones, 70% to 80% seen once, with nearly 0.4% in the top ten. CDR3 size: 12 residues. V was cut by 7 bases and J by 6 bases, with 9 bases left in between. CDR1 LNHDA and CDR2 SQIVND come from the germline V gene (reference sequence). This clonotype was sampled from a male donor in good health and CMV-seropositive. The chain has TRBV19 and TRBJ2-2; D remains unclear. The sequenced material came from PBMCs. The CDR3 is CASKFAAGELFF. DNA for the CDR3: TGTGCCAGTAAATTCGCAGCCGGGGAGCTGTTTTTT.